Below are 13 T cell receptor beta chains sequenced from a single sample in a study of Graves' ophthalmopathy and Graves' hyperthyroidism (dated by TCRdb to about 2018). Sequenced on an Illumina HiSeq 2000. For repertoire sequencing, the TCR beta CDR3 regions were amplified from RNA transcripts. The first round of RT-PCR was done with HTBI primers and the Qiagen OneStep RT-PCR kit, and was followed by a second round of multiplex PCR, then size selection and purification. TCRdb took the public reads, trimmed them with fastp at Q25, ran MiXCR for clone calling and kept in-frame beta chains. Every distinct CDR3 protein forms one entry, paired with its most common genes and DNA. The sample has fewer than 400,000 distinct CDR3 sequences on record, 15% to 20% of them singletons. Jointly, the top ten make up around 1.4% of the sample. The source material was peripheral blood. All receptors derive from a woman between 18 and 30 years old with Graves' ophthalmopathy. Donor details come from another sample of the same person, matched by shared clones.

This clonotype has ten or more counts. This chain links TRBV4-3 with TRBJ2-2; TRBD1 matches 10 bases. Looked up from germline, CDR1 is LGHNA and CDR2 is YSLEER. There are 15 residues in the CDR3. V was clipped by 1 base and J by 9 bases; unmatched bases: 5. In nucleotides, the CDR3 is TGCGCCAGCAGCCAAGGGACAGGGGGGAACCGGGAGCTGTTTTTT. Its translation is CASSQGTGGNRELFF.

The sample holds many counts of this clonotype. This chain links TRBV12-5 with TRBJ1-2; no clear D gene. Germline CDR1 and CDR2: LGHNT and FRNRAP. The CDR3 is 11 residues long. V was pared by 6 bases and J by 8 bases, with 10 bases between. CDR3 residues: CASGSMGGYTF. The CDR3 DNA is TGTGCTAGTGGCTCTATGGGGGGCTACACCTTC.

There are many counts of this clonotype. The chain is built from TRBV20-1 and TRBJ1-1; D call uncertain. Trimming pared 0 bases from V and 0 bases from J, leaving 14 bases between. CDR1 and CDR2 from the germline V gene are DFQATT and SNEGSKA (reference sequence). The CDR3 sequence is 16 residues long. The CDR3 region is CSARDIRFTLNTEAFF. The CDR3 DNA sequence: TGCAGTGCTAGAGATATCCGTTTTACCCTGAACACTGAAGCTTTCTTT.

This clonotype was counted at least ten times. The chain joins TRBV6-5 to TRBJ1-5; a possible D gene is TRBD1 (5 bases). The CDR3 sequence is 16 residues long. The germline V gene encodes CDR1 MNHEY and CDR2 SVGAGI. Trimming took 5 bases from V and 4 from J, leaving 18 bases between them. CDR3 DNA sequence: TGTGCCAGCAGTCCCAGTAGGGGTCCGCTTAATCAGCCCCAGCATTTT. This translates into CASSPSRGPLNQPQHF.

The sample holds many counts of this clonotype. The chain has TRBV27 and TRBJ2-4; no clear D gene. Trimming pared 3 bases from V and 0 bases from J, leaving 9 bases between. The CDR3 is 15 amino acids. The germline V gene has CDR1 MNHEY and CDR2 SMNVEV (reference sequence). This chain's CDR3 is CASSLIGLAKNIQYF. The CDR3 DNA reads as TGTGCCAGCAGTTTGATAGGCCTAGCCAAAAACATTCAGTACTTC.

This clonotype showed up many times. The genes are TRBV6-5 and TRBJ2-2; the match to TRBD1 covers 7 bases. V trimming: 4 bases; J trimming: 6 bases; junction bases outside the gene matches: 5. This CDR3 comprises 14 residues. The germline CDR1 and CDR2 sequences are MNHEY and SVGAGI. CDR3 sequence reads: CASSSPQGAGELFF. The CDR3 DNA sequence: TGTGCCAGCAGTTCGCCGCAGGGGGCCGGGGAGCTGTTTTTT.

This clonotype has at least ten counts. The CDR3 DNA sequence: TGCAGTGCACTTAGGACAGGGGAAGGCTATGGCTACACCTTC. The encoded protein is CSALRTGEGYGYTF. The gene calls are TRBV20-1 and TRBJ1-2; 9 bases align to TRBD1. The J segment lost 4 bases and the V segment lost 6 bases, leaving 9 bases of the junction unmatched. The CDR3 has 14 amino acids. Germline V lookup: CDR1 DFQATT, CDR2 SNEGSKA (reference sequence).

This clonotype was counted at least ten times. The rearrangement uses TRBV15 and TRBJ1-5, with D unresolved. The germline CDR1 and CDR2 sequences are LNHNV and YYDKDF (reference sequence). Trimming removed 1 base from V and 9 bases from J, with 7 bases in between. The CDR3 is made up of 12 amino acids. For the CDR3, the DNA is TGTGCCACCAGCAGAGGCCTAGGGCCCCAGCATTTT. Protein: CATSRGLGPQHF.

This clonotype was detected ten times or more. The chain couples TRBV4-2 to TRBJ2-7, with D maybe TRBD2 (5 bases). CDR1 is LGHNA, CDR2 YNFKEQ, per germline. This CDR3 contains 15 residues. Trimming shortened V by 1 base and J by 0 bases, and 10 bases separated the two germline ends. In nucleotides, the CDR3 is TGTGCCAGCAGCCAAGTGAGGGCTAGCTCCTACGAGCAGTACTTC. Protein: CASSQVRASSYEQYF.

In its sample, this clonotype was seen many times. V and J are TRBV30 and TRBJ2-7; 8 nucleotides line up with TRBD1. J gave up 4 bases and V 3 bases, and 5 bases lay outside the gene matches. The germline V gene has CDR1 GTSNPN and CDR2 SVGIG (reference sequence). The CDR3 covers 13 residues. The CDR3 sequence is CAWRDQGAYEQYF. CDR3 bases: TGTGCCTGGAGGGACCAGGGGGCGTACGAGCAGTACTTC.

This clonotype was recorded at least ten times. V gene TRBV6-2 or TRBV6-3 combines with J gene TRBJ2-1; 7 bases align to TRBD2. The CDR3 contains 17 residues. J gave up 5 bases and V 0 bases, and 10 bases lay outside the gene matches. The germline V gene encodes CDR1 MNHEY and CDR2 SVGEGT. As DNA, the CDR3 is TGTGCCAGCAGTTACTCTCGAGGGAGGGCCCTCGACAATGAGCAGTTCTTC. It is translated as CASSYSRGRALDNEQFF.

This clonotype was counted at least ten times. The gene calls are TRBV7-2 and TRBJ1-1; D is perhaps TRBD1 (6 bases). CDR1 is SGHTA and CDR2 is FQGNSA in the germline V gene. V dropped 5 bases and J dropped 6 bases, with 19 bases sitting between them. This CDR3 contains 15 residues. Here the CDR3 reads CASSPLRQALPEAFF. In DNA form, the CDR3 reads TGTGCCAGCAGCCCCCTCCGACAGGCTCTCCCTGAAGCTTTCTTT.

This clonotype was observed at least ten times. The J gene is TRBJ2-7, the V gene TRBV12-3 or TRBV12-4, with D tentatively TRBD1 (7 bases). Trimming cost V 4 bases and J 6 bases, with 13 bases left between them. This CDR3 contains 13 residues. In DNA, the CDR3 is TGTGCCAGCAGTTCGACAGGGAGGCGCGAGCAGTACTTC. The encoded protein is CASSSTGRREQYF.